The 18 T cell receptor beta chains listed next were all sequenced from one sample in a study of blood T cell repertoires in COVID-19. The table came from immunoSEQ multiplex PCR; TCRdb's copy has only in-frame clones and leaves some out. The sample yields roughly 350,000 clones, 88% seen once. The specimen sequenced was peripheral blood. The receptors derive from a woman aged 70-85 years with COVID-19, enrolled during active disease.

V usage is TRBV10-3 and J usage is TRBJ2-7, with D maybe TRBD2 (6 bases). This CDR3 has 14 residues. Trimming shortened V by 3 bases and J by 1 base, and 10 bases separated the two germline ends. Germline CDR1 ENHRY, CDR2 SYGVKD. CDR3 DNA sequence: TGTGCCATCAGTGAAGGAGGGGAATCCTACGAGCAGTACTTC. Its translation is CAISEGGESYEQYF.

This clone was picked up one time. This chain connects TRBV7-3 to TRBJ2-3, with TRBD2 matching 10 bases. Germline V lookup: CDR1 SGHTA, CDR2 FQGTGA. This CDR3 has 17 residues. The J segment lost 3 bases and the V segment lost 2 bases, leaving 8 bases of the junction unmatched. The CDR3 spells CASSLYGTSGVTDTQYF. DNA for the CDR3: TGTGCCAGCAGCTTATACGGCACTAGCGGGGTGACAGATACGCAGTATTTT.

This CDR3 reads CASSLEGSTGTEAFF. Written as DNA, the CDR3 is TGCGCCAGCAGCTTGGAAGGGTCGACAGGGACAGAAGCTTTCTTT. V is TRBV5-1 and J is TRBJ1-1; TRBD1 matches 7 bases. Germline CDR1 reads SGHRS; CDR2 reads YFSETQ. J was trimmed by 8 bases and V by 0 bases; bases with no gene match: 10. The CDR3 extends over 15 amino acids. The full variable domain, rest sourced from reference TRBV5-1 and TRBJ1-1, is KAGVTQTPRYLIKTRGQQVTLSCSPISGHRSVSWYQQTPGQGLQFLFEYFSETQRNKGNFPGRFSGRQFSNSRSEMNVSTLELGDSALYLCASSLEGSTGTEAFFGQGTRLTVV.

V is TRBV6-5 and J is TRBJ1-2, with D perhaps TRBD1 (5 bases). Germline V gene sequence: CDR1 MNHEY, CDR2 SVGAGI. The CDR3 runs 14 residues. The V and J ends lost 3 bases and 5 bases respectively, with 13 bases between them. The DNA for the CDR3 is TGTGCCAGCAGTTATGGGGCGGGAGAGTATGGCTACACCTTC. Translated: CASSYGAGEYGYTF.

This clone was found once. The rearrangement joins TRBV7-2 to TRBJ2-7; 10 nucleotides line up with TRBD2. Germline-derived CDR1 and CDR2 are SGHTA and FQGNSA. This CDR3 comprises 15 residues. V trimming: 3 bases; J trimming: 6 bases; junction bases outside the gene matches: 8. CDR3 loop: CASSFLLAGEGEQYF. The CDR3 bases are TGTGCCAGCAGCTTCCTCCTAGCGGGGGAAGGCGAGCAGTACTTC.

Concerning this clone: At one end the junction does not follow the germline gene, possibly because of a read error. The genes are TRBV5-1 and TRBJ2-1, with D uncertain. Germline V gene sequence: CDR1 SGHRS, CDR2 YFSETQ. CDR3 length: 12 amino acids. The CDR3 loop reads CASSLIVSPLVF. The CDR3 DNA sequence: TGCGCCAGCAGCTTGATTGTAAGCCCCTTGGTCTTC.

The rearrangement joins TRBV12-3 or TRBV12-4 to TRBJ1-1; D remains unclear. The CDR3 covers 11 residues. With 6 bases removed from V and 7 bases from J, the gap between germline ends came to 9 bases. CDR3 nucleotide sequence: TGTGCCAGCAGCGCAGAGGGTGAAGCTTTCTTT. The encoded protein is CASSAEGEAFF.

This chain links TRBV19 with TRBJ1-6, with 7 bases aligning to TRBD1. CDR3 length equals 13 residues. The V gene's germline CDR1 is LNHDA and CDR2 SQIVND (reference sequence). The V and J ends lost 5 bases and 13 bases, in that order; junction bases with no gene match: 8. DNA for the CDR3: TGTGCCAGTAGTCCCTTACAGGGGAGTCCCCTCCACTTT. Residues: CASSPLQGSPLHF.

The V call is TRBV3-1 (or the pseudogene TRBV3-2), the J call TRBJ1-2; D is possibly TRBD1 (5 bases). The CDR3 totals 13 residues. Germline CDR1 LGHDT, CDR2 YNNKEL (reference sequence). Trimming removed 4 bases at V and 4 bases at J, with 10 bases between. CDR3 sequence (DNA): TGTGCCAGCAGCCCTACAGGAACCTATGGCTACACCTTC. Protein product: CASSPTGTYGYTF.

This clone showed up just a few times. The V gene is TRBV5-1, the J gene TRBJ1-2; 8 nucleotides align to TRBD1. Germline CDR1 SGHRS, CDR2 YFSETQ. V trimming: 0 bases; J trimming: 3 bases; junction bases outside the gene matches: 7. There are 16 residues in the CDR3. The CDR3 sequence is CASSLGWQGADYGYTF. DNA of the CDR3: TGCGCCAGCAGCTTGGGTTGGCAGGGGGCAGACTATGGCTACACCTTC.

This clone was seen only a few times. The rearrangement links TRBV28 to TRBJ1-2; the D is unclear. This CDR3 comprises 12 residues. Germline V gives CDR1 MDHEN, CDR2 SYDVKM. Trimming cost V 3 bases and J 3 bases, with 5 bases left between them. CDR3 DNA sequence: TGTGCCAGCAGTTTTAATGACTATGGCTACACCTTC. As protein: CASSFNDYGYTF.

The chain combines TRBV5-4 with TRBJ2-2; 9 bases align to TRBD1. CDR3 length: 14 amino acids. J gave up 7 bases and V 4 bases, and 5 bases lay outside the gene matches. The V gene's germline CDR1 is SGHNT and CDR2 YYREEE (reference sequence). CDR3 residues: CASSPRQGDGELFF. The CDR3 DNA follows: TGTGCCAGCAGCCCCCGACAGGGGGACGGGGAGCTGTTTTTT.

The V gene is TRBV29-1, the J gene TRBJ1-2; 7 bases line up with TRBD1. Germline V gene sequence: CDR1 SQVTM, CDR2 ANQGSEA. The CDR3 totals 15 residues. V dropped 4 bases and J dropped 0; count of bases not matched to a gene: 8. The CDR3 loop reads CSVGGDSTPNYGYTF. The DNA of the CDR3 is TGCAGCGTTGGTGGGGACAGTACCCCTAACTATGGCTACACCTTC.

The genes are TRBV2 and TRBJ1-5, with D possibly TRBD1 on 6 matching bases. The CDR3 totals 13 residues. V was cut by 1 base and J by 5 bases, with 6 bases left in between. Germline CDR1 reads SNHLY; CDR2 reads FYNNEI. CDR3 DNA: TGTGCCAGCAGTGAAGAGGGGGATCAGCCCCAGCATTTT. It specifies CASSEEGDQPQHF. The complete variable domain, with remaining parts taken from reference TRBV2 and TRBJ1-5, reads EPEVTQTPSHQVTQMGQEVILRCVPISNHLYFYWYRQILGQKVEFLVSFYNNEISEKSEIFDDQFSVERPDGSNFTLKIRSTKLEDSAMYFCASSEEGDQPQHFGDGTRLSIL.

This chain connects TRBV7-9 to TRBJ1-2; D is undetermined. Germline CDR1 SEHNR, CDR2 FQNEAQ (reference sequence). CDR3 length: 14 amino acids. The V end lost 1 base, the J end lost 8 bases, and 14 bases lay between the germline ends. The CDR3 loop is CASSLVGVVEGYTF. The DNA of the CDR3 is TGTGCCAGCAGCTTAGTCGGGGTGGTCGAGGGCTACACCTTC.

This rearrangement joins TRBV24-1 to TRBJ2-3; 7 bases align to TRBD1. In germline, CDR1 is KGHDR, CDR2 SFDVKD. CDR3 length: 17 amino acids. V dropped 3 bases and J dropped 2; count of bases not matched to a gene: 10. CDR3 coding DNA: TGTGCCACCAGTGATCCCGCCCGGGACAGTTTCACAGATACGCAGTATTTT. Encoded protein: CATSDPARDSFTDTQYF.

The chain carries TRBV11-2 and TRBJ2-1; 7 bases fit TRBD1. V lost 5 bases and J lost 3; bases outside the gene matches: 10. Germline V gives CDR1 SGHAT, CDR2 FQNNGV. The CDR3 is 16 residues long. CDR3 sequence reads: CASSGLGTADYNEQFF. The CDR3 DNA reads as TGTGCCAGCAGCGGCCTCGGGACAGCGGACTACAATGAGCAGTTCTTC.

This chain connects TRBV9 to TRBJ2-3, with TRBD2 matching 11 bases. V gave up 5 bases and J gave up 4 bases; unmatched junction bases: 9. From germline, CDR1 is SGDLS and CDR2 YYNGEE. The CDR3 has 16 residues. The chain's CDR3 is CASSLSGGAEADTQYF. The CDR3 DNA sequence: TGTGCCAGCAGTCTTAGCGGGGGGGCCGAGGCAGATACGCAGTATTTT.